This T cell receptor (beta chain) is drawn from a study of cytomegalovirus exposure and HLA in healthy donors. Overall study findings and caveats: Analysis was carried out at a later point, and it linked a missense DCLRE1C variant to TCR beta V- and J-gene trimming. Researchers reported from a later analysis that most CMV-associated TCR beta chains appeared HLA-restricted. There were some V segments, including TRBV6-2 and TRBV6-3, excluded as indistinguishable.

The CDR3 has 15 amino acids. V lost 0 bases and J 3 bases, leaving 10 bases between the germline ends. The germline CDR1 and CDR2 sequences are LGHNA and YSLEER. The PCR contained 60 Vbeta and 13 Jbeta primers. Some clones are missing from TCRdb's copy, which holds only in-frame ones; the method was immunoSEQ multiplex PCR. The sample consists of 150,000 to 180,000 clones, 65% to 75% of them appearing once. This clone was observed a few times. Its matching antigen is unknown. V and J are TRBV4-3 and TRBJ2-3; no clear D gene. The clonotype originates from a man between 25 and 39 years old in good health and CMV-seronegative. The sample taken for sequencing was PBMCs. The CDR3 is CASSQDRGKTDTQYF. The DNA for the CDR3 is TGCGCCAGCAGCCAAGATCGCGGAAAAACAGATACGCAGTATTTT.